The present entry profiles one T cell receptor (beta chain) with its context. The data were obtained in a study of T cell changes during pregnancy in multiple sclerosis. The method was immunoSEQ multiplex PCR; TCRdb's version includes in-frame clones alone and lacks a portion of them. This table has about 84,000 clones, about 94% appearing once. This material consisted of peripheral blood, taken in the second trimester of pregnancy. This TCR was recovered from a female donor in good health, enrolled as a control in a pregnancy study.

Written as DNA, the CDR3 is TGTGCCAGCAGCCTTCAGGGGTTCAGTGGCTACACCTTC. Protein sequence: CASSLQGFSGYTF. The rearrangement uses TRBV28 and TRBJ1-2; weak D call: TRBD1 (6 bases). Trimming removed 6 bases at V and 7 bases at J, with 15 bases between. The V gene's germline CDR1 is MDHEN and CDR2 SYDVKM. The CDR3 has 13 residues.